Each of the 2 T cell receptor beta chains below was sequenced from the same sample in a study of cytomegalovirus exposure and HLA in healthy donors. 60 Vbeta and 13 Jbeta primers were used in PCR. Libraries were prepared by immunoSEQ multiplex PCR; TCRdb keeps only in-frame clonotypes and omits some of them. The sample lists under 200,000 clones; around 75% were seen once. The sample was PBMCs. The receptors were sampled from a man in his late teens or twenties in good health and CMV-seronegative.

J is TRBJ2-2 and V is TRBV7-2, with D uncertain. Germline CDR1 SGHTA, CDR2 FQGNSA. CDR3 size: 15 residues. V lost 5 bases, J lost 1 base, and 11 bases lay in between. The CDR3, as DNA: TGTGCCAGCAGCCCCCTCCTTCTGAACACCGGGGAGCTGTTTTTT. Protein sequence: CASSPLLLNTGELFF.

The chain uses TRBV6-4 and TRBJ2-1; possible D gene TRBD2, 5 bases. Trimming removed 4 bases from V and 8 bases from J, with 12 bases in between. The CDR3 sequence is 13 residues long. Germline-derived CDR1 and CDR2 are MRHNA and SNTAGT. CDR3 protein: CASSAEEGYEQFF. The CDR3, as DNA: TGTGCCAGCAGTGCGGAAGAGGGCTATGAGCAGTTCTTC.